This T cell receptor beta chain is drawn from a study of blood T cell repertoires in COVID-19. Germline CDR1 reads SNHLY; CDR2 reads FYNNEI. The CDR3 runs 22 residues. Trimming at V came to 0 bases and at J to 1 base, leaving 19 bases not matched to a gene. The table came from immunoSEQ multiplex PCR; TCRdb's copy has only in-frame clones and leaves some out. The sample has 390,000 or so clones, more than 70% seen once. This clonotype originated in a woman in her twenties or thirties with COVID-19, enrolled during active disease. The sequenced sample consisted of peripheral blood. V usage is TRBV2 and J usage is TRBJ2-1; 9 nucleotides agree with TRBD2. DNA for the CDR3: TGTGCCAGCAGTGAAGCGCTTCCCCGGGTAATAGCGGGAGTGGAATCCTACAATGAGCAGTTCTTC. Translation gives CASSEALPRVIAGVESYNEQFF.